This T cell receptor beta chain was observed in a study of shared clonotypes between healthy human individuals. Whole-study results and caveats: Sample collection involved blood only; tissue repertoires are likely different. Sharing across a handful of donors was seen in around 5.1% of naive CD4 clonotypes. The donor pool, a small one, limited the genetic and exposure-history diversity represented.

V was pared by 0 bases and J by 2 bases, with 20 bases between. From germline, CDR1 is MGHRA and CDR2 YSYEKL. CDR3 length: 20 residues. With regard to this clone: Its antigen is still unknown.

Methods used by the authors: ImmunoSEQ gave junction-only sequences without quality scores, so filtering differed. Clones were read by immunoSEQ multiplex PCR, and TCRdb kept only the in-frame ones, dropping some. That table furnishes V, J and clone size, whereas the DNA furnished D and trimming. There are some 680,000 clones in the sample; approximately 73% occur only once, and roughly 2% lies in the top ten. This TCR was recovered from a woman between 25 and 40 years old in good health. The V and J genes are TRBV4-1 and TRBJ2-6; D possibly uses TRBD1 or TRBD2 (5 bases each). Specimen: memory CD4+ T cells sorted from blood. Subset here: CD45RA-negative fraction. The CDR3, as DNA: TGCGCCAGCAGCCAAGATGGGCAGGGAGTGGTCTCCACTGGGGCCAACGTCCTGACTTTC. It specifies CASSQDGQGVVSTGANVLTF.